This T cell receptor beta chain was sequenced during a study of T cell responses to AZD1222 COVID-19 vaccine. Sequenced by immunoSEQ multiplex PCR; TCRdb stores in-frame clones only, minus some. The data contain 100,000 or so clones, approximately 86% of them seen just once; the ten biggest clones take up 5% to 7.5%. Concerning this clone itself: Its cognate antigen is unknown.

The CDR3 runs 16 residues. In germline, CDR1 is ENHRY, CDR2 SYGVKD. With V trimmed by 4 bases and J by 2 bases, 11 bases remained unmatched. Findings and limits, study-wide: Most donors were white British, females outnumbered males, and clonal diversity was possibly underestimated.

This TCR came from an adult in good health. Source: peripheral blood, taken on day 0 of AZD1222 vaccination. The chain carries TRBV10-3 and TRBJ2-7; 7 nucleotides align to TRBD1. The CDR3: CAISGTRTGNTYEQYF. Here the CDR3 DNA reads TGTGCCATCAGTGGGACCCGGACAGGAAATACCTACGAGCAGTACTTC.